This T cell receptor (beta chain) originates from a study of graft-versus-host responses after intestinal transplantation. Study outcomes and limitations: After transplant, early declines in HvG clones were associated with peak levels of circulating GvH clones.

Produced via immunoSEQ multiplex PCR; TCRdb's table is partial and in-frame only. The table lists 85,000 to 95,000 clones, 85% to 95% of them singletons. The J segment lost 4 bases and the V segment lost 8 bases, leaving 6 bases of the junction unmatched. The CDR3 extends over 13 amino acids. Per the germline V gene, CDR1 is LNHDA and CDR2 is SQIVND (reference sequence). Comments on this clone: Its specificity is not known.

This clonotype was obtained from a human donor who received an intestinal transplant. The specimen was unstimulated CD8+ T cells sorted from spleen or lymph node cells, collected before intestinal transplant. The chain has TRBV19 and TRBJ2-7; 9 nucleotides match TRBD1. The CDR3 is CASGQGTEYEQYF. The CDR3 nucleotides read TGTGCCAGTGGACAGGGGACGGAGTACGAGCAGTACTTC.